A selection of T cell receptor beta chains follows, all from one sample in a study of blood T cells in healthy people across ages. Each CDR3 protein is one row after TCRdb ran MiXCR on the 5' RACE reads. The repertoire holds fewer than 2,000,000 distinct CDR3 sequences, with roughly two fifths as singletons. Source material: blood. The receptor set was obtained from a human donor in good health. Both conserved end residues are part of each CDR3. Fields, in order: V gene, J gene, CDR3 protein.

V: TRBV7-2
J: TRBJ2-5
CDR3: CASSHGGLAGGPSETQYF

V: TRBV3-1
J: TRBJ2-1
CDR3: CASSQDARGQFF

V: TRBV11-2
J: TRBJ2-7
CDR3: CASSYHSGFDYEQYF

V: TRBV6-5
J: TRBJ1-2
CDR3: CASSYGSGNNYGYTF

V: TRBV30
J: .
CDR3: CAWSIQETQYF

V: TRBV5-5
J: TRBJ2-1
CDR3: CASSQGDREGNEQFF

V: TRBV4-3
J: .
CDR3: CASSQFSGGSYEQYF

V: TRBV6-5
J: .
CDR3: CASSSTGFSGETQYF

V: TRBV20-1
J: TRBJ2-7
CDR3: CSARYAGTSGFYEQYF

V: TRBV7-3
J: TRBJ2-4
CDR3: CASSQDAPTQQYF

V: TRBV12-3/TRBV12-4
J: TRBJ1-1
CDR3: CASTEEKNTEAFF

V: TRBV4-1
J: TRBJ2-4
CDR3: CASSQDGQGANIQYF

V: TRBV20-1
J: TRBJ1-2
CDR3: CSAREQGVNYGYTF

V: TRBV15
J: TRBJ2-1
CDR3: CATSPRLATGGSFF

V: TRBV5-5
J: TRBJ2-5
CDR3: CASSLSGSGRQETQYF

V: TRBV5-1
J: TRBJ2-1
CDR3: CASSLARVRSYNEQFF

V: TRBV29-1
J: TRBJ2-5
CDR3: CSAYTGDSETQYF

V: TRBV7-9
J: TRBJ1-2
CDR3: CASSSITLTGGYGYTF

V: TRBV7-9
J: .
CDR3: CASSRGDPGETQYF

V: TRBV28
J: TRBJ2-1
CDR3: CASSTPQRGGEQFF

V: TRBV6-2/TRBV6-3
J: TRBJ2-7
CDR3: CASSLPPGVTSEQYF

V: TRBV7-2
J: TRBJ1-2
CDR3: CASNLAFGTGGAGSNGYTF

V: TRBV7-2
J: .
CDR3: CASSWLAGEYEQYF

V: TRBV4-1
J: TRBJ2-3
CDR3: CAGSQDPSGGFGDTQYF